These T cell receptor beta chains were read from a single sample in a study of shared clonotypes between healthy human individuals. Sequencing used immunoSEQ multiplex PCR; TCRdb keeps in-frame clones, though not all of them. Of roughly 2.6 million clones listed, roughly nine tenths are singletons. The sample was naive CD4+ T cells sorted from blood. The receptor source for this set is a man in his late teens or twenties in good health. The CDR3 runs from the conserved cysteine through the conserved F or W. Fields, in order: D gene, clone size, J gene, V gene, CDR3 protein, CDR3 DNA. The D gene is left open where the match is weak. A clone size is listed for some rows: how often the clone was seen (once, few, many), or a class if it is expanded.

NA,NA,TRBJ2-7,TRBV5-1,CASSPGSTFTYEQYF,TGCGCCAGCAGCCCTGGGTCGACCTTCACCTACGAGCAGTACTTC
TRBD1,NA,TRBJ2-5,TRBV6-5,CASSSSRGRETQYF,TGTGCCAGCAGTTCCTCCAGGGGGCGGGAGACCCAGTACTTC
TRBD1,NA,TRBJ2-3,TRBV28,CASTRQGDGTDTQYF,TGTGCCAGCACTCGACAGGGGGATGGCACAGATACGCAGTATTTT
NA,NA,TRBJ2-3,TRBV9,CASSDRYTDTQYF,TGTGCCAGCAGCGATCGCTACACAGATACGCAGTATTTT
TRBD2,NA,TRBJ2-1,TRBV7-2,CASSSAGGSYNEQFF,TGTGCCAGCAGCTCAGCGGGAGGATCCTACAATGAGCAGTTCTTC
TRBD1,NA,TRBJ2-1,TRBV5-4,CASSLGGQGAFNEQFF,TGTGCCAGCAGCTTGGGGGGACAGGGGGCTTTCAATGAGCAGTTCTTC
NA,few,TRBJ1-2,TRBV30,CAWSVRGNYGYTF,TGTGCCTGGAGTGTACGGGGGAACTATGGCTACACCTTC
NA,NA,TRBJ2-7,TRBV2,CASRTTGYYEQYF,TGTGCCAGCAGAACCACCGGATACTACGAGCAGTACTTC
NA,NA,TRBJ2-1,TRBV5-1,CASSRRGSIDEQFF,TGCGCCAGCAGCCGACGGGGCTCAATCGATGAGCAGTTCTTC
TRBD2,NA,TRBJ2-1,TRBV9,CASSVEAGGFAEGSYNEQFF,TGTGCCAGCAGCGTTGAAGCGGGAGGTTTTGCGGAAGGCTCCTACAATGAGCAGTTCTTC
TRBD2,NA,TRBJ2-1,TRBV7-7,CASSALLAGGKSSYNEQFF,TGTGCTAGCAGCGCCTTGCTAGCGGGGGGAAAAAGCTCCTACAATGAGCAGTTCTTC
TRBD1,NA,TRBJ2-4,TRBV28,CASSSAGTGAKNIQYF,TGTGCCAGCAGTTCAGCCGGGACAGGGGCGAAAAACATTCAGTACTTC
NA,once,TRBJ2-7,TRBV6-5,CASSYRGSAYEQYF,TGTGCCAGCAGTTACCGGGGGTCCGCCTACGAGCAGTACTTC
NA,NA,TRBJ2-3,TRBV18,CASSPSIPRSDTQYF,TGTGCCAGCTCACCGTCTATCCCCCGCTCAGATACGCAGTATTTT
TRBD1,NA,TRBJ1-1,TRBV6-6,CASSPRQGAKTEAFF,TGTGCCAGCAGCCCTCGACAGGGGGCGAAGACTGAAGCTTTCTTT
NA,NA,TRBJ2-1,TRBV19,CASGQGGRYNEQFF,TGTGCCAGTGGTCAAGGGGGGAGATATAATGAGCAGTTCTTC
TRBD2,NA,TRBJ2-1,TRBV5-1,CASSLVGTSGSDEQFF,TGCGCCAGCAGCTTGGTCGGGACTAGCGGGAGTGATGAGCAGTTCTTC
NA,NA,TRBJ1-3,TRBV7-2,CASSQYRDSGNTIYF,TGTGCCAGCAGCCAGTACAGGGACTCTGGAAACACCATATATTTT
TRBD2,once,TRBJ2-5,TRBV2,CASTVAGGRETQYF,TGTGCCAGCACTGTAGCGGGAGGGAGAGAGACCCAGTACTTC
TRBD2,NA,TRBJ2-1,TRBV14,CASSPGLAGGTQFF,TGTGCCAGCAGCCCAGGACTAGCGGGAGGGACGCAGTTCTTC
TRBD1,few,TRBJ1-1,TRBV5-6,CASSPYGQGPGVAFF,TGTGCCAGCAGCCCCTACGGACAGGGGCCGGGGGTGGCTTTCTTT
NA,NA,TRBJ2-7,TRBV25-1,CASSDPRQGTHEQYF,TGTGCCAGCAGTGACCCGCGGCAGGGTACCCACGAGCAGTACTTC
NA,NA,TRBJ1-2,TRBV2,CASSVAENYGYTF,TGTGCCAGCAGTGTTGCGGAGAACTATGGCTACACCTTC
NA,NA,TRBJ2-1,TRBV2,CASTTNYNEQFF,TGTGCCAGCACAACTAACTACAATGAGCAGTTCTTC
TRBD1,NA,TRBJ2-2,TRBV10-1,CAGQGNPSGELFF,TGCGCCGGACAGGGGAATCCGTCCGGGGAGCTGTTTTTT
NA,NA,TRBJ2-4,TRBV7-2,CASSLDRIAKNIQYF,TGTGCCAGCAGCTTAGACAGAATAGCCAAAAACATTCAGTACTTC
NA,NA,TRBJ2-1,TRBV7-9,CAGGRDLKMEQFF,TGTGCCGGAGGACGGGATTTAAAGATGGAGCAGTTCTTC
NA,NA,TRBJ1-5,TRBV10-3,CAISESKVADSNQPQHF,TGTGCCATCAGTGAGTCGAAAGTGGCGGATAGCAATCAGCCCCAGCATTTT
NA,NA,TRBJ2-5,TRBV5-1,CASSLGAGRGQETQYF,TGCGCCAGCAGCTTGGGTGCGGGGCGAGGCCAAGAGACCCAGTACTTC
NA,NA,TRBJ2-2,TRBV5-1,CASSFNRANTGELFF,TGCGCCAGCAGCTTCAACAGGGCAAACACCGGGGAGCTGTTTTTT
NA,once,TRBJ1-5,TRBV27,CASSLTGPRHQPQHF,TGTGCCAGCAGTTTAACGGGCCCTAGACATCAGCCCCAGCATTTT
NA,NA,TRBJ2-5,TRBV18,CASSLNFQETQYF,TGTGCCAGCTCACTTAATTTTCAAGAGACCCAGTACTTC
NA,NA,TRBJ1-2,TRBV10-3,CAISESGERSGYTF,TGTGCCATCAGTGAGTCTGGTGAACGCTCTGGCTACACCTTC
TRBD2,NA,TRBJ2-3,TRBV9,CASSSERGLTDTQYF,TGTGCCAGCAGCTCCGAGCGGGGGCTCACAGATACGCAGTATTTT
TRBD1,NA,TRBJ1-1,TRBV30,CAWEDRPVTEAFF,TGTGCCTGGGAGGACAGGCCGGTCACTGAAGCTTTCTTT
TRBD2,NA,TRBJ2-3,TRBV27,CASSPTGGGLIRDTQYF,TGTGCCAGCAGTCCCACCGGGGGAGGGCTAATTCGGGATACGCAGTATTTT
NA,NA,TRBJ1-1,TRBV5-1,CASSLGQVNTEAFF,TGCGCCAGCAGCTTGGGACAGGTAAACACTGAAGCTTTCTTT
NA,NA,TRBJ2-3,TRBV7-7,CASSLGGRTDTQYF,TGTGCTAGCAGCTTAGGCGGCCGCACAGATACGCAGTATTTT
TRBD2,NA,TRBJ2-2,TRBV18,CASSPPLAGGANTGELFF,TGTGCCAGCTCGCCGCCCCTAGCGGGGGGCGCGAACACCGGGGAGCTGTTTTTT
TRBD1,NA,TRBJ1-1,TRBV5-1,CASSAAWTRGQGVTEAFF,TGCGCCAGCAGCGCAGCTTGGACGCGAGGACAGGGGGTGACTGAAGCTTTCTTT
TRBD2,NA,TRBJ2-5,TRBV5-4,CASSLLAGGNKETQYF,TGTGCCAGCAGCTTGTTAGCGGGGGGGAATAAAGAGACCCAGTACTTC
NA,NA,TRBJ1-1,TRBV6-6,CASRKTGADTEAFF,TGTGCCAGCAGAAAAACGGGTGCGGACACTGAAGCTTTCTTT
NA,once,TRBJ2-3,TRBV7-2,CASSLGPATDTQYF,TGTGCCAGCAGCTTAGGTCCAGCCACAGATACGCAGTATTTT
TRBD2,NA,TRBJ2-5,TRBV5-1,CASSISGSGGETQYF,TGCGCCAGCAGCATTAGCGGGAGTGGTGGGGAGACCCAGTACTTC
NA,NA,TRBJ2-3,TRBV5-6,CASSFRRLDPDTQYF,TGTGCCAGCAGCTTTCGAAGGCTAGATCCAGATACGCAGTATTTT